These T cell receptor beta chains were read from a single sample in a study of T cell responses to AZD1222 COVID-19 vaccine. The assay was immunoSEQ multiplex PCR, and TCRdb's table has in-frame clones only and misses some. The table lists approximately 170,000 clones, 94% of them singletons, with approximately 4.6% in the top ten. Sample: peripheral blood, taken 28 days after the second AZD1222 dose. The receptor source for this set is an adult who received the AZD1222 COVID-19 vaccine. The CDR3 runs from the conserved cysteine through the conserved F or W. A D gene is named only where the DNA matches it firmly. Expanded clones get a size class; other rows say once, few or many, or leave the size out.

v_call	j_call	d_call	clone_size	cdr3_aa	cdr3_nt
TRBV7-8	TRBJ2-1	.	.	CASSLEADYNEQFF	TGTGCCAGCAGCTTAGAGGCGGACTACAATGAGCAGTTCTTC
TRBV7-2	TRBJ2-3	TRBD2	.	CASSLAFASGRPDTQYF	TGTGCCAGCAGCTTAGCGTTCGCTAGCGGGAGACCGGATACGCAGTATTTT
TRBV4-2	TRBJ2-7	.	.	CASSLTSYTGRYEQYF	TGTGCCAGCAGCCTCACCTCTTATACAGGGAGGTACGAGCAGTACTTC
TRBV25-1	TRBJ1-1	.	.	CASSEPYRETEAFF	TGTGCCAGCAGTGAACCGTACAGGGAGACTGAAGCTTTCTTT
TRBV5-1	TRBJ1-1	.	.	CASSGIGNTEAFF	TGCGCCAGCAGCGGGATTGGGAACACTGAAGCTTTCTTT
TRBV5-4	TRBJ2-1	.	.	CASSLSHEQFF	TGTGCCAGCAGCTTGTCCCATGAGCAGTTCTTC
TRBV6-5	TRBJ1-1	.	once	CASSLQGSGTEAFF	TGTGCCAGCAGTCTACAGGGAAGTGGCACTGAAGCTTTCTTT
TRBV10-3	TRBJ2-7	.	.	CAISGQAQGYEQYF	TGTGCCATCTCTGGGCAGGCCCAGGGGTACGAGCAGTACTTC
TRBV28	TRBJ1-1	.	.	CASSLFGAGGEAFF	TGTGCCAGCAGTTTGTTCGGGGCGGGGGGTGAAGCTTTCTTT
TRBV9	TRBJ1-1	.	.	CASSTSGRNTEAFF	TGTGCCAGCAGCACCAGCGGGAGAAACACTGAAGCTTTCTTT
TRBV5-1	TRBJ2-7	.	.	CASSLAPTGSYEQYF	TGCGCCAGCAGCTTGGCACCTACTGGGTCCTACGAGCAGTACTTC
TRBV5-1	TRBJ2-1	TRBD2	once	CASNAGGRNEQFF	TGCGCCAGCAATGCGGGAGGTCGGAATGAGCAGTTCTTC
TRBV5-4	TRBJ2-2	.	.	CASSLSGSNTGELFF	TGTGCCAGCAGCTTGAGTGGGAGTAACACCGGGGAGCTGTTTTTT
TRBV2	TRBJ2-7	TRBD2	.	CASSEVASGRSWAYEQYF	TGTGCCAGCAGTGAAGTGGCTAGCGGGAGATCATGGGCTTACGAGCAGTACTTC
TRBV6-5	TRBJ1-1	TRBD1	.	CASSPLRDRDTEAFF	TGTGCCAGCAGTCCCCTGCGGGACAGAGACACTGAAGCTTTCTTT
TRBV5-6	TRBJ1-3	.	.	CASNLDRSSGNTIYF	TGTGCCAGCAACTTAGACAGGAGCTCTGGAAACACCATATATTTT
TRBV2	TRBJ2-6	.	.	CASKPYSGANVLTF	TGTGCCAGCAAGCCCTACTCTGGGGCCAACGTCCTGACTTTC